Following are 10 T cell receptor beta chains from one sample sequenced in a study of read filtering for tumor transcriptome and immune sequencing. This library used 300 to 450 ng RNA and molecular barcoded adaptors spanning alpha/delta and beta/gamma chains. TCRdb reprocessed the reads via MiXCR and lists one record per CDR3 protein. The repertoire holds 55,000 to 60,000 distinct CDR3 sequences, with 12% as singletons. The sequencing input was a population of CD138-negative cells sorted from bone marrow. The receptors were gathered from a donor at least 40 years old with multiple myeloma.

This clonotype has a count of ten or more. The chain uses TRBV7-8 and TRBJ1-4; D is ambiguous. V was shortened by 3 bases and J by 4 bases, with 12 bases between the two germline ends. Germline V CDR1 and CDR2: SGHVS, FQNEAQ. The CDR3 is 15 residues long. CDR3 residues: CASSFRRTLNEKLFF. In DNA, the CDR3 is TGTGCCAGCAGCTTCCGACGAACCCTTAATGAAAAACTGTTTTTT. The full variable domain, rest sourced from reference TRBV7-8 and TRBJ1-4, is GAGVSQSPRYKVAKRGQDVALRCDPISGHVSLFWYQQALGQGPEFLTYFQNEAQLDKSGLPSDRFFAERPEGSVSTLKIQRTQQEDSAVYLCASSFRRTLNEKLFFGSGTQLSVL.

This clonotype has ten or more counts. V gene TRBV20-1 combines with J gene TRBJ2-1; unclear D gene. Deletions cut 0 bases from V and 8 bases from J, with 17 bases between. Per germline, CDR1 DFQATT and CDR2 SNEGSKA (reference sequence). The CDR3 length is 15 residues. CDR3 amino acids: CSARESFDGIYEQFF. CDR3 coding DNA: TGCAGTGCTAGAGAGTCCTTCGATGGGATATATGAGCAGTTCTTC.

This clonotype has just a few counts. The rearrangement joins TRBV4-2 to TRBJ2-2, with D tentatively TRBD2 (5 bases). The CDR3 runs to 16 residues. Looked up from germline, CDR1 is LGHNA and CDR2 is YNFKEQ. With 0 bases removed from V and 4 bases from J, the gap between germline ends came to 12 bases. This CDR3 is CASSQDNERGTGELFF. CDR3 sequence (DNA): TGTGCCAGCAGCCAAGATAACGAACGGGGCACCGGGGAGCTGTTTTTT.

This clonotype has a handful of counts. J is TRBJ2-7 and V is TRBV11-2, with 7 nucleotides matching TRBD2. This CDR3 has 15 residues. Germline-derived CDR1 and CDR2 are SGHAT and FQNNGV. V lost 5 bases to trimming and J lost 1 base; unmatched junction nucleotides: 8. The CDR3 nucleotides read TGTGCCAGCAGCCCAGGGAGGGTAACATCCTACGAGCAGTACTTC. It yields the protein CASSPGRVTSYEQYF.

This clonotype showed up just a few times. V usage is TRBV7-3 and J usage is TRBJ2-3; unclear D gene. The CDR3 is 15 residues long. Germline-derived CDR1 and CDR2 are SGHTA and FQGTGA. V was cut by 1 base and J by 0 bases, with 8 bases left in between. The CDR3 sequence: CASSLRPTSTDTQYF. The CDR3 region has the DNA TGTGCCAGCAGCTTAAGGCCCACTAGCACAGATACGCAGTATTTT.

This clonotype was found many times. The genes are TRBV20-1 and TRBJ2-1; D call uncertain. Trimming stripped 1 base from V and 8 bases from J, with 6 bases between. Germline CDR1 DFQATT, CDR2 SNEGSKA (reference sequence). The CDR3 loop spans 11 amino acids. The CDR3 region is CSARGDHEQFF. In nucleotides, the CDR3 is TGCAGTGCTAGAGGAGACCATGAGCAGTTCTTC.

This clonotype was picked up one time. Germline and junction disagree at one end, which may indicate a read error. J is TRBJ2-1 and V is TRBV2; weak D call: TRBD2 (6 bases). Germline CDR1 reads SNHLY; CDR2 reads FYNNEI. The CDR3 contains 15 residues. CDR3 protein: CASRPGLAGYNGQFF. For the CDR3, the DNA is TGTGCCAGCAGGCCGGGACTGGCGGGCTATAATGGGCAGTTCTTC.

In its sample, this clonotype was seen many times. The V and J genes are TRBV14 and TRBJ2-7; no firm D call. The V end was cut by 4 bases, the J end by 4 bases, with 17 bases between. CDR3 size: 15 residues. Per the germline V gene, CDR1 is SGHDN and CDR2 is FVKESK. This CDR3 reads CASSRTWEGVYEQYF. CDR3 bases: TGTGCCAGCAGCCGAACCTGGGAAGGAGTATACGAGCAGTACTTC.

This clonotype occurred many times. This chain uses TRBV6-5 with TRBJ2-7, with 8 bases matching TRBD2. The CDR3 is 15 amino acids. With 0 bases clipped from V and 2 bases from J, the junction kept 3 bases outside the gene matches. Germline lookup yields CDR1 MNHEY and CDR2 SVGAGI. For the CDR3, the DNA is TGTGCCAGCAGTTACTCCGCTAGCGGGCCCTACGAGCAGTACTTC. This translates into CASSYSASGPYEQYF.

This clonotype was detected ten times or more. The rearrangement links TRBV6-5 to TRBJ1-5; D not certain. The CDR3 covers 15 residues. Germline CDR1 and CDR2: MNHEY and SVGAGI. With 2 bases removed from V and 5 bases from J, the gap between germline ends came to 13 bases. DNA for the CDR3: TGTGCCAGCAGTTACGGGCAGGCGGATGATCAGCCCCAGCATTTT. This sequence encodes CASSYGQADDQPQHF.